The 5 T cell receptor beta chains listed next were all sequenced from one sample in a study of shared clonotypes between healthy human individuals. Profiled with immunoSEQ multiplex PCR; TCRdb holds only in-frame clones, not every one. The repertoire consists of some 2,000,000 clones, with less than 95% occurring once and the leading ten covering 0.9% to 1.3%. CD45RO-negative, CCR7-positively selected cells formed the naive CD8 fraction, excluding terminally differentiated effector memory CD45RA+ cells. The source material was naive CD8+ T cells sorted from blood. Source of these receptors: a man between 18 and 29 years old in good health.

This chain uses TRBV4-3 with TRBJ2-7, with D perhaps matching TRBD1 (5 bases). V was clipped by 1 base and J by 4 bases, with 14 bases between them. Germline CDR1 reads LGHNA; CDR2 reads YSLEER. The CDR3 extends over 15 amino acids. CDR3 in amino acids: CASSQGRGAIYEQYF. In DNA, the CDR3 is TGCGCCAGCAGCCAAGGTAGGGGCGCTATATACGAGCAGTACTTC.

Worth noting for this clone: The sample carries other DNA sequences with the same CDR3. The chain combines TRBV11-2 with TRBJ2-7; 10 bases are a match to TRBD2. Trimming at V came to 1 base and at J to 2 bases, leaving 2 bases not matched to a gene. This CDR3 is built from 15 residues. Germline V CDR1 and CDR2: SGHAT, FQNNGV. The CDR3 loop is CASSLGAGGTYEQYF. The CDR3 DNA sequence: TGTGCCAGCAGCTTAGGAGCGGGGGGGACCTACGAGCAGTACTTC.

The V and J genes are TRBV4-1 and TRBJ2-7; D possibly corresponds to TRBD1 (6 bases). Germline V gene lookup returns CDR1 MGHRA and CDR2 YSYEKL. The germline V and J ends were trimmed by 0 bases and 3 bases, with 15 bases remaining between them. The CDR3 extends over 16 amino acids. Here the CDR3 DNA reads TGCGCCAGCAGCCAAGATGTGCAGACAGGAATCTACGAGCAGTACTTC. Amino acids: CASSQDVQTGIYEQYF.

The V and J genes are TRBV5-1 and TRBJ2-2, with 8 bases matching TRBD1. Per germline, CDR1 SGHRS and CDR2 YFSETQ. The CDR3 loop spans 13 amino acids. V dropped 3 bases and J dropped 7; count of bases not matched to a gene: 2. DNA of the CDR3: TGCGCCAGCAGCTCCGGACAGGGCGGGGAGCTGTTTTTT. Its translation: CASSSGQGGELFF.

The rearrangement uses TRBV19 and TRBJ2-5; 9 nucleotides match TRBD1. V lost 3 bases and J lost 4; bases outside the gene matches: 9. The CDR3 extends over 16 amino acids. The germline V gene has CDR1 LNHDA and CDR2 SQIVND (reference sequence). CDR3 amino acids: CASSIPGTGTLETQYF. The CDR3 nucleotides are TGTGCCAGTAGTATCCCCGGGACAGGGACCCTAGAGACCCAGTACTTC.